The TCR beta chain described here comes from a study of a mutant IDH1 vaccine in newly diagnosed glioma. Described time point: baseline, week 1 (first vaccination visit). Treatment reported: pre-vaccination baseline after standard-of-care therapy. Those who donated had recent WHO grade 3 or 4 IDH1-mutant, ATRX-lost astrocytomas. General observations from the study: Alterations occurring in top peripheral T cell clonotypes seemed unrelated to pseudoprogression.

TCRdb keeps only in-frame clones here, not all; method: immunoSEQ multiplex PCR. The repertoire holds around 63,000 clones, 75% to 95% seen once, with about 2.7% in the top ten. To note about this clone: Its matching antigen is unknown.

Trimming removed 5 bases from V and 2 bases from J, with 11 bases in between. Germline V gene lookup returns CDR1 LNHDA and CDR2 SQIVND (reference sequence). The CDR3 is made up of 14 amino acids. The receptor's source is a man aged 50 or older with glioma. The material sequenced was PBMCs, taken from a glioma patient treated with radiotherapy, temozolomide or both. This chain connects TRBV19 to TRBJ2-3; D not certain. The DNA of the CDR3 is TGTGCCAGTAGTCCGCAGACCGCCACAGATACGCAGTATTTT. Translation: CASSPQTATDTQYF.